Each of the 13 T cell receptor beta chains below was sequenced from the same sample in a study of a mutant IDH1 vaccine in newly diagnosed glioma. Assay used: immunoSEQ multiplex PCR; TCRdb lists only in-frame clones, some missing. The table lists approximately 56,000 clones, roughly 61% of them singletons. Time point reported: week 47, end of study. Doses comprised 300 ug of mutant IDH1 20-mer peptide each, plus topical imiquimod. Antigen specificity for these receptors is unknown. The source material was peripheral blood mononuclear cells (PBMCs), sampled from a glioma patient whose treatment included an IDH1 peptide vaccine. Receptors were obtained from a man in his forties with glioma. Some clones in this sample may be carry-over from other donors' samples.

Here the CDR3 DNA reads TGCGCCAGCAGCTTGAGTTGGGGACAGCAAGAGACCCAGTACTTC. This translates into CASSLSWGQQETQYF. The chain couples TRBV5-1 to TRBJ2-5; 7 bases are shared with TRBD1. This CDR3 spans 15 amino acids. V shed 1 base, J shed 2 bases, and the junction held 5 bases outside the gene matches. Per the germline V gene, CDR1 is SGHRS and CDR2 is YFSETQ.

The rearrangement uses TRBV19 and TRBJ2-1; tentative D call: TRBD2 (6 bases). Trimming took 5 bases from V and 4 from J, leaving 9 bases between them. The CDR3 contains 13 residues. The germline CDR1 and CDR2 sequences are LNHDA and SQIVND (reference sequence). Here the CDR3 DNA reads TGTGCCAGTAGTGCGGGACTTTACAATGAGCAGTTCTTC. Translating it yields CASSAGLYNEQFF.

This clone was counted a few times. The V gene is TRBV7-9, the J gene TRBJ2-7; 9 nucleotides match TRBD1. Germline V gene data show CDR1 as SEHNR and CDR2 as FQNEAQ (reference sequence). The trim removed 4 bases at V and 2 bases at J, leaving 9 bases unmatched. This CDR3 has 16 residues. As DNA, the CDR3 is TGTGCCAGCAGCTATGGACAGGGGATGGGCCCCTACGAGCAGTACTTC. Translation: CASSYGQGMGPYEQYF.

This clone came up once. J is TRBJ1-5 and V is TRBV6-5; 9 bases fit TRBD1. CDR1 and CDR2 (germline): MNHEY, SVGAGI. Unmatched junction bases numbered 2, after V lost 2 bases and J lost 6 bases. CDR3 size: 14 residues. The CDR3 reads CASSYRQGGQPQHF. The CDR3 DNA sequence: TGTGCCAGCAGTTACCGACAGGGGGGTCAGCCCCAGCATTTT.

The rearrangement joins TRBV7-9 to TRBJ2-7; 12 nucleotides align to TRBD2. The V segment lost 2 bases and the J segment 0 bases; nucleotides outside the gene matches: 2. Germline V CDR1 and CDR2: SEHNR, FQNEAQ (reference sequence). The CDR3 sequence is 16 residues long. CDR3 sequence: CASSLSSGGASYEQYF. CDR3 sequence (DNA): TGTGCCAGCAGCTTATCTAGCGGGGGGGCCTCCTACGAGCAGTACTTC.

This chain connects TRBV4-2 to TRBJ2-1; 9 positions match TRBD2. Germline V gene sequence: CDR1 LGHNA, CDR2 YNFKEQ. V shed 3 bases and J 8 bases; nucleotides not matched to a gene: 17. There are 18 residues in the CDR3. This CDR3 reads CASSQATGRGGLEYEQFF. For the CDR3, the DNA is TGTGCCAGCAGCCAGGCCACGGGGCGGGGGGGCCTAGAATATGAGCAGTTCTTC.

The V gene is TRBV5-6, the J gene TRBJ1-4; D possibly corresponds to TRBD1 (5 bases). Germline CDR1 reads SGHDT; CDR2 reads YYEEEE. This CDR3 comprises 14 residues. Trimming cost V 4 bases and J 7 bases, with 14 bases left between them. CDR3 loop: CASSQSWRGEKLFF. As DNA, the CDR3 is TGTGCCAGCAGCCAGAGCTGGAGGGGTGAAAAACTGTTTTTT.

There are a few counts of this clone. The chain carries TRBV19 and TRBJ1-5; 9 nucleotides align to TRBD1. Per germline, CDR1 LNHDA and CDR2 SQIVND (reference sequence). The CDR3 runs to 15 residues. V lost 3 bases, J lost 2 bases, and 2 bases stayed unmatched. This chain's CDR3 is CASSIGTGRNQPQHF. In nucleotides, the CDR3 is TGTGCCAGTAGTATTGGGACAGGGCGCAATCAGCCCCAGCATTTT.

This clone came up a few times. The J gene is TRBJ2-2, the V gene TRBV30; possibly TRBD2 for D (5 bases). CDR1 is GTSNPN, CDR2 SVGIG, per germline (reference sequence). V was shortened by 0 bases and J by 1 base, with 6 bases between the two germline ends. The CDR3 extends over 14 amino acids. CDR3 protein: CAWSVGGNTGELFF. The CDR3 region has the DNA TGTGCCTGGAGTGTTGGAGGGAACACCGGGGAGCTGTTTTTT.

The rearrangement uses TRBV6-1 and TRBJ1-4; D ambiguous. Germline CDR1 MNHNS, CDR2 SASEGT. V lost 2 bases to trimming and J lost 8 bases, with 6 bases between them. The CDR3 has 12 amino acids. This CDR3 reads CASSESREKLFF. In DNA form, the CDR3 reads TGTGCCAGCAGTGAATCGCGCGAAAAACTGTTTTTT.

This clone was seen just once. CDR3 sequence (DNA): TGCGCCAGCAGTGTGCAGGGGGACAATCAGCCCCAGCATTTT. This translates into CASSVQGDNQPQHF. The gene calls are TRBV10-2 and TRBJ1-5; 7 nucleotides align to TRBD1. V was clipped by 4 bases and J by 3 bases; unmatched bases: 3. CDR3 length equals 14 residues. Germline V gene lookup returns CDR1 WSHSY and CDR2 SAAADI.

J is TRBJ2-1 and V is TRBV30; weak D call: TRBD2 (6 bases). This CDR3 has 12 amino acids. Germline CDR1 GTSNPN, CDR2 SVGIG (reference sequence). Trimming removed 1 base at V and 8 bases at J, with 9 bases between. The CDR3 DNA follows: TGTGCCTGGAGTGGAGCGGGTGATGAGCAGTTCTTC. Its protein is CAWSGAGDEQFF.

This clone has only a few counts. The V and J genes are TRBV2 and TRBJ1-1; D is ambiguous. The CDR3 extends over 12 amino acids. V was clipped by 6 bases and J by 1 base, with 6 bases between them. Germline loops: CDR1 SNHLY, CDR2 FYNNEI. The CDR3 protein is CASRLQNTEAFF. For the CDR3, the DNA is TGTGCCAGCAGGCTGCAGAACACTGAAGCTTTCTTT.